These 5 T cell receptor beta chains were sequenced from one sample in a study of cytomegalovirus exposure and HLA in healthy donors. The PCR used 60 Vbeta and 13 Jbeta primers. Generated by immunoSEQ multiplex PCR, the TCRdb table keeps only in-frame clones and is missing some. The table shows around 180,000 clones, with roughly 80% occurring only once. The sequenced material came from PBMCs. The receptors derive from a male donor in good health and CMV-seronegative.

V usage is TRBV18 and J usage is TRBJ1-2, with TRBD1 matching over 9 bases. The CDR3 length is 15 residues. Looked up from germline, CDR1 is KGHSH and CDR2 is LQKENI. The ends lost 3 bases at V and 4 bases at J; junction bases unmatched: 6. In DNA, the CDR3 is TGTGCCAGCTCACCTACGGTGGGACAGGGCTATGGCTACACCTTC. This codes for CASSPTVGQGYGYTF. Full variable domain (missing parts from reference TRBV18 and TRBJ1-2): NAGVMQNPRHLVRRRGQEARLRCSPMKGHSHVYWYRQLPEEGLKFMVYLQKENIIDESGMPKERFSAEFPKEGPSILRIQQVVRGDSAAYFCASSPTVGQGYGYTFGSGTRLTVV.

V usage is TRBV4-1 and J usage is TRBJ2-3, with a weak D call TRBD2 (5 bases). The CDR3 has 18 amino acids. Per germline, CDR1 MGHRA and CDR2 YSYEKL. Trimming shortened V by 1 base and J by 0 bases, and 17 bases separated the two germline ends. The CDR3 region has the DNA TGCGCCAGCAGCCAAGGTCGTGGATTAGCGCCTAGCACAGATACGCAGTATTTT. It translates to CASSQGRGLAPSTDTQYF.

This clone came up a few times. The chain carries TRBV27 and TRBJ1-1; TRBD1 matches at 8 bases. Looked up from germline, CDR1 is MNHEY and CDR2 is SMNVEV (reference sequence). The CDR3 totals 13 residues. V dropped 6 bases and J dropped 5; count of bases not matched to a gene: 5. This CDR3 reads CASRGQGGTEAFF. The CDR3 bases are TGTGCCAGCAGAGGACAGGGTGGGACTGAAGCTTTCTTT.

The V call is TRBV28, the J call TRBJ1-1; no clear D gene. The CDR3 spans 14 residues. CDR1 is MDHEN, CDR2 SYDVKM, per germline. Trimming shortened V by 8 bases and J by 0 bases, and 13 bases separated the two germline ends. The CDR3 reads CASGWVGVNTEAFF. The DNA of the CDR3 is TGTGCCAGCGGGTGGGTCGGGGTGAACACTGAAGCTTTCTTT.

The chain recombines TRBV28 with TRBJ2-7; 9 nucleotides match TRBD1. Per germline, CDR1 MDHEN and CDR2 SYDVKM. V lost 7 bases to trimming and J lost 3 bases; unmatched junction nucleotides: 7. The CDR3 loop spans 14 amino acids. The CDR3 reads CASKLTGGHYEQYF. The CDR3 bases are TGTGCCAGCAAATTGACAGGGGGGCACTACGAGCAGTACTTC.